This is a list of T cell receptor beta chains from one sample in a study of blood T cell repertoires in COVID-19. Sequenced by immunoSEQ multiplex PCR; TCRdb stores in-frame clones only, minus some. The sample lists 200,000 to 250,000 clones, 90% occurring once. The sequenced sample consisted of peripheral blood. The receptors shown here come from a man under 40 with COVID-19, enrolled during active disease. Each CDR3 is given with its conserved first and last residue. D genes are given only for firm matches. Size values are once, few and many counts, or a class for expanded clones, and some rows have none.

V	D	size	J	CDR3	DNA
TRBV27	TRBD2	-	TRBJ2-7	CASSLSGMGYEQYF	TGTGCCAGCAGTTTGAGCGGGATGGGCTACGAGCAGTACTTC
TRBV3-1/TRBV3-2	-	-	TRBJ2-1	CASSPRQNNEQFF	TGTGCCAGCAGCCCCCGACAGAACAATGAGCAGTTCTTC
TRBV27	-	-	TRBJ2-1	CASSPGLYNEQFF	TGTGCCAGCAGTCCCGGACTTTACAATGAGCAGTTCTTC
TRBV6-1	TRBD2	-	TRBJ2-5	CASSDMTSGQETQYF	TGTGCCAGCAGTGACATGACTAGCGGGCAAGAGACCCAGTACTTC
TRBV28	-	-	TRBJ2-7	CASSPPGQLSYEQYF	TGTGCCAGCAGTCCCCCAGGACAGCTGTCCTACGAGCAGTACTTC
TRBV7-9	TRBD1	-	TRBJ2-7	CASSQRSGTGDNEQYF	TGTGCCAGCAGTCAAAGGAGTGGGACAGGGGACAACGAGCAGTACTTC
TRBV28	TRBD2	few	TRBJ2-3	CASSSSGIWTDTQYF	TGTGCCAGCAGTTCGAGCGGGATTTGGACAGATACGCAGTATTTT
TRBV6-5	TRBD1	-	TRBJ2-7	CASSGGTGTYEQYF	TGTGCCAGCTCCGGGGGGACAGGGACCTACGAGCAGTACTTC
TRBV6-2/TRBV6-3	-	-	TRBJ1-1	CASSRGSLDLWNTEAFF	TGTGCCAGCAGCAGGGGATCGTTGGATTTGTGGAACACTGAAGCTTTCTTT
TRBV27	TRBD2	-	TRBJ2-1	CASSETSGAYNEQFF	TGTGCCAGCAGTGAAACTAGCGGGGCCTACAATGAGCAGTTCTTC
TRBV7-9	TRBD2	-	TRBJ2-3	CASSPGPAGGLTDTQYF	TGTGCCAGCAGCCCAGGGCCAGCGGGGGGCCTCACAGATACGCAGTATTTT
TRBV3-1/TRBV3-2	TRBD2	-	TRBJ2-6	CASSTRTSGSTGANVLTF	TGTGCCAGCAGCACCCGGACTAGCGGGAGTACTGGGGCCAACGTCCTGACTTTC
TRBV18	TRBD2	-	TRBJ2-7	CASSPRLADEQYF	TGTGCCAGCTCACCGAGACTAGCGGACGAGCAGTACTTC
TRBV4-1	TRBD1	-	TRBJ1-2	CASSPSGQGIYGYTF	TGCGCCAGCAGCCCCAGCGGACAGGGTATCTATGGCTACACCTTC
TRBV14	TRBD2	-	TRBJ2-2	CASTDLSGRPNTGELFF	TGTGCCAGCACCGACCTATCCGGGAGGCCGAACACCGGGGAGCTGTTTTTT
TRBV19	-	-	TRBJ1-1	CASQRGNTEAFF	TGTGCCAGTCAGCGGGGAAACACTGAAGCTTTCTTT
TRBV7-2	-	-	TRBJ1-1	CASSFGVGATEAFF	TGTGCCAGCAGCTTCGGGGTGGGGGCCACTGAAGCTTTCTTT
TRBV28	-	-	TRBJ1-2	CASSPPGGPYGYTF	TGTGCCAGCAGCCCCCCCGGGGGTCCCTATGGCTACACCTTC
TRBV2	-	-	TRBJ1-6	CAGVAGTLNNSPLHF	TGTGCCGGGGTCGCTGGGACACTAAATAATTCACCCCTCCACTTT
TRBV9	-	-	TRBJ1-1	CASSVGTFNTEAFF	TGTGCCAGCAGCGTGGGCACCTTTAACACTGAAGCTTTCTTT
TRBV5-4	-	-	TRBJ2-7	CASSPPGDPHEQYF	TGTGCCAGCAGTCCCCCGGGGGACCCCCACGAGCAGTACTTC
TRBV11-2	TRBD2	-	TRBJ2-3	CASSSGTSGRVTDTQYF	TGTGCCAGCAGTTCCGGGACTAGCGGGAGAGTCACAGATACGCAGTATTTT
TRBV5-8	-	-	TRBJ1-2	CASERDTVNGYTF	TGTGCCAGCGAACGGGACACAGTAAATGGCTACACCTTC
TRBV4-3	TRBD1	-	TRBJ1-2	CASSQEIGTGSGYTF	TGCGCCAGCAGCCAAGAGATCGGGACAGGTAGTGGCTACACCTTC
TRBV18	TRBD1	-	TRBJ2-1	CASSPQRLGQGISREQFF	TGTGCCAGCTCACCACAACGGTTAGGACAGGGTATTTCGCGTGAGCAGTTCTTC
TRBV2	-	-	TRBJ1-1	CASSEAPAAEGAFF	TGTGCCAGCAGTGAAGCGCCTGCTGCCGAGGGAGCTTTCTTT
TRBV6-5	TRBD1	-	TRBJ2-7	CASSRDRDGYEQYF	TGTGCCAGCAGCAGGGACAGGGACGGATACGAGCAGTACTTC
TRBV7-9	TRBD1	-	TRBJ1-5	CASSLDTGVQPQHF	TGTGCCAGCAGCTTAGACACAGGGGTACAGCCCCAGCATTTT
TRBV5-1	-	-	TRBJ2-7	CASSLATGTLIEQYF	TGCGCCAGCAGCTTGGCCACAGGGACATTAATCGAGCAGTACTTC
TRBV4-1	TRBD1	-	TRBJ1-2	CASSLTDRLGFNYGYTF	TGCGCCAGCAGCTTAACGGACAGGCTGGGGTTTAACTATGGCTACACCTTC
TRBV19	-	once	TRBJ1-1	CASSLPGTEAFF	TGTGCCAGTAGTCTACCGGGCACTGAAGCTTTCTTT
TRBV28	-	-	TRBJ1-5	CASSLLRAGAMNQPQHF	TGTGCCAGCAGCCTGTTACGGGCAGGGGCGATGAATCAGCCCCAGCATTTT
TRBV7-9	-	-	TRBJ1-5	CASSLGTQLPGNQPQHF	TGTGCCAGCAGCTTAGGGACACAGCTGCCAGGCAATCAGCCCCAGCATTTT
TRBV4-1	-	-	TRBJ2-7	CASSQDDTLYEQYF	TGCGCCAGCAGCCAAGACGACACACTGTACGAGCAGTACTTC
TRBV2	-	-	TRBJ1-4	CASSPSGAINEKLFF	TGTGCCAGCAGCCCTAGTGGGGCAATAAATGAAAAACTGTTTTTT
TRBV19	-	-	TRBJ2-7	CASMDTGTPYEQYF	TGTGCCAGTATGGACACAGGGACCCCCTACGAGCAGTACTTC
TRBV24-1	-	-	TRBJ2-7	CATSDGRTYEQYF	TGTGCCACCAGTGATGGCAGAACCTACGAGCAGTACTTC
TRBV19	-	-	TRBJ1-5	CASSKQGIHSNQPQHF	TGTGCCAGTAGTAAACAGGGAATACATAGCAATCAGCCCCAGCATTTT
TRBV6-2/TRBV6-3	-	-	TRBJ1-4	CASSYYSATNEKLFF	TGTGCCAGCAGTTACTATTCCGCAACTAATGAAAAACTGTTTTTT
TRBV7-3	-	-	TRBJ2-3	CASSFTPGLDTDTQYF	TGTGCCAGCAGCTTCACTCCGGGACTCGACACAGATACGCAGTATTTT
TRBV18	-	-	TRBJ2-3	CASSQSTDTQYF	TGTGCCAGCTCCCAGAGCACAGATACGCAGTATTTT
TRBV5-4	-	-	TRBJ1-1	CASSFVRGGTEAFF	TGTGCCAGCAGCTTCGTTAGGGGGGGCACTGAAGCTTTCTTT
TRBV6-5	TRBD1	-	TRBJ1-2	CASSPTGGSYGYTF	TGTGCCAGCAGTCCTACAGGGGGCAGCTATGGCTACACCTTC
TRBV9	TRBD1	-	TRBJ1-5	CASSAGTENQPQHF	TGTGCCAGCAGCGCCGGGACAGAGAATCAGCCCCAGCATTTT
TRBV7-8	TRBD2	-	TRBJ2-1	CASSLYPSGRAVKSEQFF	TGTGCCAGCAGCCTTTACCCTAGCGGGAGGGCCGTTAAGAGTGAGCAGTTCTTC
TRBV7-9	TRBD1	-	TRBJ1-2	CASSSGQGSDYGYTF	TGTGCCAGCAGCTCCGGACAGGGAAGCGACTATGGCTACACCTTC
TRBV10-3	-	-	TRBJ1-2	CAISPPDYGYTF	TGTGCCATCAGCCCCCCAGACTATGGCTACACCTTC
TRBV4-3	TRBD1	-	TRBJ2-7	CASSQDPIRTGSNEQYF	TGCGCCAGCAGCCAAGATCCAATCAGGACAGGGTCTAACGAGCAGTACTTC
TRBV9	-	-	TRBJ2-5	CASSVVAVSETQYF	TGTGCCAGCAGCGTAGTAGCTGTATCTGAGACCCAGTACTTC
TRBV27	-	-	TRBJ1-2	CASFGSRQRRFYGYTF	TGTGCCAGTTTCGGGAGTAGACAGCGCCGATTCTATGGCTACACCTTC
TRBV4-1	TRBD1	-	TRBJ1-1	CASSRPTGGRTEAFF	TGCGCCAGCAGCCGCCCCACAGGGGGAAGGACTGAAGCTTTCTTT
TRBV4-1	TRBD1	-	TRBJ2-7	CASSLDREGREQYF	TGCGCCAGCAGCCTGGACAGGGAAGGGCGCGAGCAGTACTTC
TRBV7-6	-	-	TRBJ1-2	CASSLAPSSYGYTF	TGTGCCAGCAGCTTAGCGCCGTCCAGCTATGGCTACACCTTC
TRBV15	-	-	TRBJ2-7	CATSREYIVGHYSYEQYF	TGTGCCACCAGCAGAGAGTATATAGTGGGACACTACTCCTACGAGCAGTACTTC